The 29 T cell receptor beta chains in this list originate from one sample, sequenced in a study of blood T cell repertoires in COVID-19 (dated by TCRdb to about 2020). Library construction relied on the immunoSEQ multiplex PCR assay. TCRdb provides this immuneACCESS table in a form limited to in-frame rearrangements. Some clones are lacking; in checked studies, under half of them reflect an unresolved V gene, and why the rest are absent is not known. This sample has fewer than 350,000 clones in its table, and over 75% of those were observed once. Jointly, the top ten make up roughly 6.8% of the sample. Sequencing input: peripheral blood. Receptors were obtained from a woman aged 30 to 39 with COVID-19, enrolled during active disease.

The rearrangement uses TRBV13 and TRBJ1-4; D is uncertain. Germline CDR1 PRHDT, CDR2 FYEKMQ (reference sequence). This CDR3 has 15 residues. V gave up 2 bases and J gave up 7 bases, with 14 bases separating them. Written as DNA, the CDR3 is TGTGCCAGCAGCTTATACCGGGGAAATGCTGAAAAACTGTTTTTT. This codes for CASSLYRGNAEKLFF.

This chain joins TRBV3-1 (or the pseudogene TRBV3-2) and TRBJ2-2, with 12 bases that match TRBD2. This CDR3 contains 16 residues. V was pared by 2 bases and J by 8 bases, with 6 bases of the junction left unmatched. Germline CDR1 LGHDT, CDR2 YNNKEL (reference sequence). The CDR3 here is CASSQLAGGARGELFF. The CDR3 nucleotides are TGTGCCAGCAGCCAACTAGCGGGAGGGGCTAGGGGGGAGCTGTTTTTT.

The chain carries TRBV28 and TRBJ2-5; 14 bases fit TRBD2. The germline CDR1 and CDR2 sequences are MDHEN and SYDVKM. The CDR3 is made up of 19 amino acids. Germline trimming cut 0 bases from V and 2 bases from J; bases unmatched to any gene: 8. CDR3 sequence: CASSLWPLGLAGGQETQYF. CDR3 nucleotides: TGTGCCAGCAGTTTATGGCCCCTCGGACTAGCGGGAGGACAAGAGACCCAGTACTTC.

This clone showed up just once. The chain employs TRBV28 and TRBJ1-5; no clear D. There are 13 residues in the CDR3. Per germline, CDR1 MDHEN and CDR2 SYDVKM. V was pared by 7 bases and J by 9 bases, with 16 bases between. Written as DNA, the CDR3 is TGTGCCAGCAAATTGCGAGGGCCGGGGCCCCAGCATTTT. It yields the protein CASKLRGPGPQHF. Complete variable domain (other parts from reference TRBV28 and TRBJ1-5): DVKVTQSSRYLVKRTGEKVFLECVQDMDHENMFWYRQDPGLGLRLIYFSYDVKMKEKGDIPEGYSVSREKKERFSLILESASTNQTSMYLCASKLRGPGPQHFGDGTRLSIL.

The chain employs TRBV4-3 and TRBJ1-4; the D is unclear. V gave up 0 bases and J gave up 11 bases, with 10 bases separating them. Germline loops: CDR1 LGHNA, CDR2 YSLEER. The CDR3 consists of 13 residues. The CDR3 reads CASSQDSPTKLFF. The CDR3 region has the DNA TGCGCCAGCAGCCAAGATTCCCCTACGAAACTGTTTTTT.

V and J are TRBV2 and TRBJ1-5; tentative D call: TRBD1 (5 bases). The germline CDR1 and CDR2 sequences are SNHLY and FYNNEI. The V gene lost 2 bases and the J gene lost 5 bases, with 10 bases spanning the gap. The CDR3 contains 14 residues. The CDR3 bases are TGTGCCAGCAGTGAAAGAGCAGGGTATCAGCCCCAGCATTTT. As protein: CASSERAGYQPQHF.

This rearrangement joins TRBV28 to TRBJ2-7, with D perhaps matching TRBD2 (6 bases). The CDR3 consists of 13 residues. V was pared by 5 bases and J by 4 bases, with 12 bases between. In germline, CDR1 is MDHEN, CDR2 SYDVKM. The CDR3 DNA is TGTGCCAGCAGTGACGGGGGAGTGTACGAGCAGTACTTC. Protein: CASSDGGVYEQYF.

The V and J genes are TRBV4-1 and TRBJ2-5; TRBD1 might be the D (6 bases). The CDR3 spans 15 residues. V lost 0 bases and J 0 bases, leaving 8 bases between the germline ends. CDR1 and CDR2 (germline): MGHRA, YSYEKL. The CDR3 nucleotides read TGCGCCAGCAGCCAAGAGAGGGGGAACCAAGAGACCCAGTACTTC. This encodes CASSQERGNQETQYF.

The V call is TRBV5-6, the J call TRBJ2-3; D remains ambiguous. Germline loops: CDR1 SGHDT, CDR2 YYEEEE. The CDR3 consists of 15 residues. With 2 bases removed from V and 3 bases from J, the gap between germline ends came to 13 bases. The CDR3 DNA reads TGTGCCAGCAGCTTTGGCGGAGTTGGAACAGATACGCAGTATTTT. It translates to CASSFGGVGTDTQYF.

J is TRBJ2-1 and V is TRBV4-1, with D perhaps matching TRBD2 (5 bases). Germline V gene lookup returns CDR1 MGHRA and CDR2 YSYEKL. Trimming pared 7 bases from V and 8 bases from J, leaving 18 bases between. The CDR3 loop spans 14 amino acids. The CDR3 DNA reads TGCGCCAGCACCCCGAGCGGTCGACCCGATGAGCAGTTCTTC. As protein: CASTPSGRPDEQFF.

This clone has only one observation. The rearrangement links TRBV5-4 to TRBJ2-2, with D perhaps TRBD2 (5 bases). The CDR3 length is 12 residues. The V gene lost 5 bases and the J gene lost 3 bases, with 5 bases spanning the gap. In germline, CDR1 is SGHNT, CDR2 YYREEE (reference sequence). CDR3 residues: CASRRDTGELFF. The CDR3 bases are TGTGCCAGCAGGCGGGACACCGGGGAGCTGTTTTTT.

This chain links TRBV7-2 with TRBJ2-7, with a tentative D call TRBD1 (6 bases). The V and J ends lost 1 base and 4 bases respectively, with 8 bases between them. The germline V gene encodes CDR1 SGHTA and CDR2 FQGNSA. This CDR3 has 13 residues. CDR3 nucleotides: TGTGCCAGCAGCTTAGAGGACAGATACGAGCAGTACTTC. It codes for CASSLEDRYEQYF.

The chain has TRBV19 and TRBJ2-4; TRBD1 is a possible D gene (6 bases). The CDR3 spans 15 residues. Trimming removed 4 bases from V and 0 bases from J, with 10 bases in between. Germline V lookup: CDR1 LNHDA, CDR2 SQIVND (reference sequence). The CDR3 sequence is CASSRGQLAKNIQYF. In DNA form, the CDR3 reads TGTGCCAGTAGTAGAGGACAGCTAGCCAAAAACATTCAGTACTTC.

This sequence joins TRBV5-4 and TRBJ1-2; 7 bases align to TRBD1. V gave up 3 bases and J gave up 8 bases; unmatched junction bases: 10. Germline assignment: CDR1 SGHNT and CDR2 YYREEE (reference sequence). There are 14 residues in the CDR3. The DNA for the CDR3 is TGTGCCAGCAGCTCGAATACAGACAGGGAAGGCTACACCTTC. Residues: CASSSNTDREGYTF.

The rearrangement links TRBV11-2 to TRBJ2-1; no firm D call. Germline-derived CDR1 and CDR2 are SGHAT and FQNNGV. V lost 6 bases and J 7 bases, leaving 19 bases between the germline ends. The CDR3 is 15 residues long. The CDR3 reads CASRPLGLPGNEQFF. The CDR3 DNA reads TGTGCCAGCAGGCCCCTGGGCCTCCCTGGGAATGAGCAGTTCTTC.

The V gene is TRBV27, the J gene TRBJ2-5, with a possible D match to TRBD2 (6 bases). V lost 6 bases and J 4 bases, leaving 30 bases between the germline ends. CDR1 is MNHEY, CDR2 SMNVEV, per germline (reference sequence). This CDR3 is 19 amino acids long. This chain's CDR3 is CASSPNGVEGIPTGETQYF. The CDR3 coding sequence is TGTGCCAGCAGCCCCAACGGGGTGGAGGGGATCCCGACGGGAGAGACCCAGTACTTC.

The chain recombines TRBV5-4 with TRBJ2-1; possible D gene TRBD2, 5 bases. Germline V gene data show CDR1 as SGHNT and CDR2 as YYREEE (reference sequence). The CDR3 spans 14 residues. V lost 4 bases and J lost 3, with 11 bases in between. The CDR3 loop is CASSPPTNYNEQFF. CDR3 coding DNA: TGTGCCAGCAGCCCCCCGACTAACTACAATGAGCAGTTCTTC.

The chain carries TRBV19 and TRBJ1-4; no definite D call. Between the trimmed V and J ends, which lost 11 bases and 5 bases, there was a span of 18 bases. CDR1 and CDR2 (germline): LNHDA, SQIVND (reference sequence). CDR3 size: 14 residues. The CDR3 protein is CASGPLGRNEKLFF. CDR3 nucleotides: TGTGCCTCTGGTCCTCTGGGGAGGAATGAAAAACTGTTTTTT. The variable domain in full, completed from reference TRBV19 and TRBJ1-4, reads DGGITQSPKYLFRKEGQNVTLSCEQNLNHDAMYWYRQDPGQGLRLIYYSQIVNDFQKGDIAEGYSVSREKKESFPLTVTSAQKNPTAFYLCASGPLGRNEKLFFGSGTQLSVL.

The J gene is TRBJ2-7, the V gene TRBV5-6; TRBD2 agrees at 7 bases. The junction had 5 bases not matched to a gene; V was cut back by 2 bases and J by 3 bases. The CDR3 covers 14 residues. Germline CDR1 is SGHDT and CDR2 is YYEEEE. This CDR3 reads CASSFPSGGYEQYF. In nucleotides, the CDR3 is TGTGCCAGCAGCTTCCCTAGCGGCGGCTACGAGCAGTACTTC.

The chain employs TRBV13 and TRBJ2-6, with D unclear. The CDR3 is made up of 15 amino acids. CDR1 is PRHDT, CDR2 FYEKMQ, per germline (reference sequence). V was clipped by 5 bases and J by 4 bases, with 12 bases between them. The CDR3: CASSDNGIGANVLTF. The CDR3, as DNA: TGTGCCAGCAGCGATAACGGTATCGGGGCCAACGTCCTGACTTTC. The variable domain in full, completed from reference TRBV13 and TRBJ2-6, reads AAGVIQSPRHLIKEKRETATLKCYPIPRHDTVYWYQQGPGQDPQFLISFYEKMQSDKGSIPDRFSAQQFSDYHSELNMSSLELGDSALYFCASSDNGIGANVLTFGAGSRLTVL.

Concerning this clone: Other nucleotide sequences in the sample specify the same CDR3. The CDR3 sequence: CASSPGLAGYNEQFF. CDR3 coding DNA: TGTGCCAGCAGCCCCGGACTAGCGGGGTACAATGAGCAGTTCTTC. V usage is TRBV7-3 and J usage is TRBJ2-1; 12 bases fit TRBD2. This CDR3 has 15 residues. Germline CDR1 reads SGHTA; CDR2 reads FQGTGA. The trim removed 5 bases at V and 4 bases at J, leaving 3 bases unmatched.

V and J are TRBV7-2 and TRBJ1-1, with 7 bases aligning to TRBD1. Germline V gene data show CDR1 as SGHTA and CDR2 as FQGNSA. The CDR3 is 15 amino acids. The V gene end was trimmed by 6 bases and the J gene end by 8 bases; junction bases not matched to a gene: 15. The DNA for the CDR3 is TGTGCCAGCAGTAACAGGGGATTTTTCGTGCAGGAAGCTTTCTTT. It yields the protein CASSNRGFFVQEAFF.

The V call is TRBV19, the J call TRBJ2-1, with 7 nucleotides matching TRBD2. Germline loops: CDR1 LNHDA, CDR2 SQIVND (reference sequence). The length of the CDR3 is 16 residues. V shed 3 bases, J shed 2 bases, and the junction held 7 bases outside the gene matches. In DNA form, the CDR3 reads TGTGCCAGTAGTATCAGATGGGCGGGAGCCTACAATGAGCAGTTCTTC. It codes for CASSIRWAGAYNEQFF. The variable domain in full, completed from reference TRBV19 and TRBJ2-1, reads DGGITQSPKYLFRKEGQNVTLSCEQNLNHDAMYWYRQDPGQGLRLIYYSQIVNDFQKGDIAEGYSVSREKKESFPLTVTSAQKNPTAFYLCASSIRWAGAYNEQFFGPGTRLTVL.

The chain links TRBV30 to TRBJ2-2, with D perhaps TRBD2 (5 bases). Germline assignment: CDR1 GTSNPN and CDR2 SVGIG (reference sequence). The CDR3 length is 14 residues. V was cut by 2 bases and J by 5 bases, with 12 bases left in between. Here the CDR3 DNA reads TGTGCCTGGAGTTGGGCTAGCTTGACCGGGGAGCTGTTTTTT. Protein product: CAWSWASLTGELFF.

J is TRBJ2-5 and V is TRBV9; the D is unclear. V dropped 4 bases and J dropped 2 bases, with 9 bases sitting between them. The CDR3 extends over 13 amino acids. Germline lookup yields CDR1 SGDLS and CDR2 YYNGEE. CDR3 sequence (DNA): TGTGCCAGCAGCTCTCCGGTGCAAGAGACCCAGTACTTC. It is translated as CASSSPVQETQYF.

This chain connects TRBV5-1 to TRBJ2-7; 13 bases are shared with TRBD2. This CDR3 is 15 amino acids long. Looked up from germline, CDR1 is SGHRS and CDR2 is YFSETQ. Trimming cost V 4 bases and J 5 bases; bases outside gene matches: 6. The CDR3 coding sequence is TGCGCCAGCAGCCCGCGGACTAGCGGGAGTAACGAGCAGTACTTC. Residues: CASSPRTSGSNEQYF.

CDR3 sequence: CASTRFKASTDTQYF. CDR3 in DNA: TGTGCCAGTACGCGTTTCAAAGCTAGCACAGATACGCAGTATTTT. V gene TRBV19 combines with J gene TRBJ2-3; no firm D call. This CDR3 is 15 amino acids long. The V gene's germline CDR1 is LNHDA and CDR2 SQIVND (reference sequence). The germline V and J ends were trimmed by 7 bases and 0 bases, with 14 bases remaining between them.

The gene calls are TRBV5-1 and TRBJ2-6, with 7 bases aligning to TRBD1. This CDR3 contains 18 residues. The germline V gene has CDR1 SGHRS and CDR2 YFSETQ. Germline trimming cut 2 bases from V and 0 bases from J; bases unmatched to any gene: 8. CDR3: CASSLTGAPSSGANVLTF. CDR3 in DNA: TGCGCCAGCAGCTTAACAGGGGCACCAAGCTCTGGGGCCAACGTCCTGACTTTC.

This chain uses TRBV18 with TRBJ1-1, with D perhaps matching TRBD1 (6 bases). The CDR3 totals 15 residues. CDR1 KGHSH and CDR2 LQKENI come from the germline V gene. Deletions cut 0 bases from V and 5 bases from J, with 13 bases between. This chain's CDR3 is CASSPPNREGTEAFF. The CDR3 bases are TGTGCCAGCTCACCACCGAACAGGGAAGGTACTGAAGCTTTCTTT.